The present TCR beta chain was sequenced within a study of blood T cell repertoires in COVID-19. The overall study: Samples taken during acute and convalescent COVID-19 were collected in the United States, Italy and Spain.

Germline trimming cut 0 bases from V and 5 bases from J; bases unmatched to any gene: 5. Germline V gene sequence: CDR1 MNHEY, CDR2 SMNVEV (reference sequence). The CDR3 sequence is 15 residues long. Authors' data handling: Amplification of reference gene primers provided the estimated nucleated cell counts. Here immunoSEQ multiplex PCR was the method, and the copy in TCRdb shows in-frame clones only, minus some. The V and J calls and clone size are taken from that table; D and trimming were inferred from the DNA. Of just over 300,000 clones listed, 85% to 90% are singletons. The sequenced material came from peripheral blood. The receptor was isolated from a woman in her 30s with COVID-19, enrolled during active disease. The V and J genes are TRBV27 and TRBJ1-2, with TRBD1 matching 8 bases. The CDR3 DNA reads as TGTGCCAGCAGTTTATCGCCACAGGGGGTTTATGGCTACACCTTC. It translates to CASSLSPQGVYGYTF.